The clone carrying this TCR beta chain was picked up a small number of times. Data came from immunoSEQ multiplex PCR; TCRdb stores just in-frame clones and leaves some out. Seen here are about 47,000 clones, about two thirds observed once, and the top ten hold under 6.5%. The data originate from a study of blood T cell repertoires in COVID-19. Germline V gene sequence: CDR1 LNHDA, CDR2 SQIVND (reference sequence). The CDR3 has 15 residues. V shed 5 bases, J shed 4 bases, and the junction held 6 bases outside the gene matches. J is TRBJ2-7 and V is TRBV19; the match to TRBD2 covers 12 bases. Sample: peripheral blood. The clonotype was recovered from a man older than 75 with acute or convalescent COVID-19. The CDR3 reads CASSQSSGREYEQYF. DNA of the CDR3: TGTGCCAGTAGTCAATCTAGCGGGAGGGAGTACGAGCAGTACTTC.